Below, 21 T cell receptor beta chains from the same sample are listed, as sequenced in a study of graft-versus-host responses after intestinal transplantation. Sequenced by immunoSEQ multiplex PCR; TCRdb stores in-frame clones only, minus some. This sample yields some 150,000 clones, of which 80% to 95% are seen a single time; approximately 0.2% belongs to the top ten. These receptors lack a known antigen. Sequences were derived from unstimulated CD4+ T cells sorted from spleen or lymph node cells, sampled before intestinal transplant. The receptors come from a human donor who received an intestinal transplant.

The chain has TRBV4-3 and TRBJ2-7; D remains ambiguous. Germline V gene lookup returns CDR1 LGHNA and CDR2 YSLEER. This CDR3 contains 14 residues. Trimming removed 0 bases from V and 3 bases from J, with 9 bases in between. The chain's CDR3 is CASSQDLVVYEQYF. The CDR3 nucleotides are TGCGCCAGCAGCCAAGATCTAGTAGTCTACGAGCAGTACTTC.

The DNA for the CDR3 is TGCGCCAGCAGCGCCGGGTCCCGGGAGGGTGAGCAGTTCTTC. Protein: CASSAGSREGEQFF. V usage is TRBV5-1 and J usage is TRBJ2-1, with 8 nucleotides matching TRBD2. The germline V gene has CDR1 SGHRS and CDR2 YFSETQ. The CDR3 spans 14 residues. V lost 4 bases and J lost 9; bases outside the gene matches: 9.

CDR3 loop: CASSPRAGGIYEQYF. The CDR3 DNA follows: TGTGCCAGCTCACCTCGGGCAGGGGGGATTTACGAGCAGTACTTC. The J gene is TRBJ2-7, the V gene TRBV18; TRBD1 is a possible D gene (7 bases). The V end was cut by 3 bases, the J end by 4 bases, with 16 bases between. The CDR3 contains 15 residues. The V gene's germline CDR1 is KGHSH and CDR2 LQKENI.

The chain uses TRBV10-3 and TRBJ2-7; the D gene could be TRBD1 or TRBD2 (5 bases each). Germline CDR1 is ENHRY and CDR2 is SYGVKD. Deletions cut 8 bases from V and 5 bases from J, with 16 bases between. The CDR3 extends over 13 amino acids. The CDR3 spells CAISRPGSNEQYF. The CDR3, as DNA: TGTGCCATCTCCCGGCCAGGGAGCAACGAGCAGTACTTC.

The chain employs TRBV5-4 and TRBJ2-7, with 15 bases identical to TRBD2. The trim removed 3 bases at V and 2 bases at J, leaving 6 bases unmatched. The CDR3 sequence is 17 residues long. The germline CDR1 and CDR2 sequences are SGHNT and YYREEE (reference sequence). The chain's CDR3 is CASSSGLAGGGAYEQYF. The CDR3 DNA reads TGTGCCAGCAGCTCCGGACTAGCGGGAGGGGGAGCCTACGAGCAGTACTTC. The complete variable domain, with remaining parts taken from reference TRBV5-4 and TRBJ2-7, reads ETGVTQSPTHLIKTRGQQVTLRCSSQSGHNTVSWYQQALGQGPQFIFQYYREEENGRGNFPPRFSGLQFPNYSSELNVNALELDDSALYLCASSSGLAGGGAYEQYFGPGTRLTVT.

About this clone: At one end the junction does not follow the germline gene, possibly because of a read error. This chain links TRBV11-2 with TRBJ2-7; the match to TRBD2 covers 8 bases. This CDR3 is 15 amino acids long. From germline, CDR1 is SGHAT and CDR2 FQNNGV. The CDR3 nucleotides are TGTGCCAGCAGCTTCCAGCGGGAGTCTGGGTACGAGCAGCACTTC. Translation: CASSFQRESGYEQHF.

This clone has only one observation. The CDR3 loop reads CASRPTQYF. The DNA for the CDR3 is TGTGCCAGCAGGCCTACGCAGTATTTT. The chain has TRBV5-5 and TRBJ2-3; D is ambiguous. With 5 bases removed from V and 8 bases from J, the gap between germline ends came to 3 bases. This CDR3 is built from 9 residues. Germline CDR1 SGHKS, CDR2 YYEKEE (reference sequence). Looking up the rest from reference TRBV5-5 and TRBJ2-3 gives the full variable domain: DAGVTQSPTHLIKTRGQQVTLRCSPISGHKSVSWYQQVLGQGPQFIFQYYEKEERGRGNFPDRFSARQFPNYSSELNVNALLLGDSALYLCASRPTQYFGPGTRLTVL.

The chain couples TRBV28 to TRBJ2-3; the match to TRBD2 covers 10 bases. This CDR3 is built from 16 residues. Germline CDR1 MDHEN, CDR2 SYDVKM. V trimming: 2 bases; J trimming: 1 base; junction bases outside the gene matches: 3. CDR3 bases: TGTGCCAGCAGTTTAGGGGGGACTAGCGGCACAGATACGCAGTATTTT. The encoded protein is CASSLGGTSGTDTQYF.

V gene TRBV2 combines with J gene TRBJ1-1; a possible D gene is TRBD1 (5 bases). V was shortened by 6 bases and J by 1 base, with 12 bases between the two germline ends. The CDR3 loop spans 14 amino acids. CDR1 is SNHLY and CDR2 is FYNNEI in the germline V gene. CDR3 DNA: TGTGCCAGCAGCCTTACAACAGGGAACACTGAAGCTTTCTTT. Protein product: CASSLTTGNTEAFF.

This sequence joins TRBV7-6 and TRBJ2-3; unclear D gene. The V end was cut by 5 bases, the J end by 2 bases, with 11 bases between. CDR3 length equals 14 residues. Germline-derived CDR1 and CDR2 are SGHVS and FNYEAQ. CDR3: CASSPNPSTDTQYF. The DNA for the CDR3 is TGTGCCAGCAGCCCCAATCCTTCCACAGATACGCAGTATTTT.

The chain is built from TRBV7-8 and TRBJ2-1; D uncertain. Germline CDR1 SGHVS, CDR2 FQNEAQ. The CDR3 runs to 14 residues. The germline V and J ends were trimmed by 1 base and 3 bases, with 7 bases remaining between them. Here the CDR3 reads CASSLEGYYNEQFF. CDR3 coding DNA: TGTGCCAGCAGCTTAGAGGGCTACTACAATGAGCAGTTCTTC.

Written as DNA, the CDR3 is TGCGCCAGCAGCCAAGTTTCCCAGGCGCAACTGAACTATGGCTACACCTTC. Amino acids: CASSQVSQAQLNYGYTF. J is TRBJ1-2 and V is TRBV4-1; no firm D call. This CDR3 has 17 residues. V was trimmed by 1 base and J by 2 bases, leaving 17 bases between them. Germline CDR1 reads MGHRA; CDR2 reads YSYEKL.

CDR3 amino acids: CASSGQGGGSGYTF. In DNA form, the CDR3 reads TGTGCCAGCAGTGGGCAGGGAGGAGGCAGTGGCTACACCTTC. The rearrangement joins TRBV27 to TRBJ1-2; D might be TRBD1 (5 bases). This CDR3 is 14 amino acids long. The germline V gene encodes CDR1 MNHEY and CDR2 SMNVEV (reference sequence). V lost 5 bases, J lost 7 bases, and 17 bases lay in between.

This CDR3 is CASSIYGAGQSSGNTIYF. The DNA for the CDR3 is TGTGCCAGCAGCATCTATGGGGCAGGGCAGTCCTCTGGAAACACCATATATTTT. This chain links TRBV7-8 with TRBJ1-3, with a possible D match to TRBD1 (5 bases). V was trimmed by 5 bases and J by 0 bases, leaving 20 bases between them. Per the germline V gene, CDR1 is SGHVS and CDR2 is FQNEAQ. The CDR3 covers 18 residues.

This chain links TRBV27 with TRBJ2-1; TRBD2 matches 12 bases. Germline V gives CDR1 MNHEY, CDR2 SMNVEV (reference sequence). The CDR3 runs to 14 residues. J was trimmed by 7 bases and V by 5 bases; bases with no gene match: 3. As DNA, the CDR3 is TGTGCCAGCAGTAAAGGGACTAGCGGGAATGAGCAGTTCTTC. Its protein is CASSKGTSGNEQFF.

The rearrangement joins TRBV5-1 to TRBJ2-3, with D possibly TRBD2 on 5 matching bases. Germline values: CDR1 SGHRS, CDR2 YFSETQ. The CDR3 length is 15 residues. V was pared by 7 bases and J by 4 bases, with 19 bases between. This CDR3 reads CASRTEGRPPDTQYF. Written as DNA, the CDR3 is TGCGCCAGCCGAACCGAGGGTCGACCCCCAGATACGCAGTATTTT.

The rearrangement links TRBV27 to TRBJ2-4; 8 nucleotides agree with TRBD1. The ends lost 3 bases at V and 1 base at J; junction bases unmatched: 2. CDR1 and CDR2 (germline): MNHEY, SMNVEV (reference sequence). The length of the CDR3 is 15 residues. The CDR3 spells CASSLNRGAKNIQYF. The CDR3 region has the DNA TGTGCCAGCAGTTTGAACAGGGGGGCCAAAAACATTCAGTACTTC.

In regard to this clone: The sample contains more than one DNA sequence encoding this CDR3. Written as DNA, the CDR3 is TGTGCCAGCAGTGTTAGTGGAAGCACAGATACGCAGTATTTT. Its translation: CASSVSGSTDTQYF. V usage is TRBV6-1 and J usage is TRBJ2-3; D unclear. The CDR3 has 14 amino acids. CDR1 and CDR2 (germline): MNHNS, SASEGT. The V end lost 4 bases, the J end lost 0 bases, and 8 bases lay between the germline ends.

The J gene is TRBJ1-5, the V gene TRBV18; 9 bases align to TRBD1. CDR1 KGHSH and CDR2 LQKENI come from the germline V gene. Losses at the gene ends were 4 bases for V and 1 base for J; bases not matched to a gene: 11. The CDR3 sequence is 18 residues long. CDR3 in amino acids: CASSQASGTGTSNQPQHF. DNA of the CDR3: TGTGCCAGCTCACAGGCTTCCGGGACAGGGACCAGCAATCAGCCCCAGCATTTT.

The rearrangement links TRBV6-1 to TRBJ2-3, with D perhaps TRBD2 (5 bases). Per germline, CDR1 MNHNS and CDR2 SASEGT. Trimming removed 6 bases from V and 6 bases from J, with 7 bases in between. This CDR3 is 11 amino acids long. The CDR3 coding sequence is TGTGCCAGCAGGTGGAGGGATACGCAGTATTTT. This encodes CASRWRDTQYF.

This clone was seen just once. This chain links TRBV6-5 with TRBJ2-7; 11 bases map to TRBD1. The CDR3 is made up of 12 amino acids. The V gene end was trimmed by 8 bases and the J gene end by 3 bases; junction bases not matched to a gene: 0. CDR1 MNHEY and CDR2 SVGAGI come from the germline V gene. The CDR3 here is CASGTGGYEQYF. The CDR3 nucleotides are TGTGCCAGCGGGACAGGGGGCTACGAGCAGTACTTC.